The entry that follows covers one T cell receptor (beta chain) sequence. Its antigen is still unknown. Clones were read by immunoSEQ multiplex PCR, and TCRdb kept only the in-frame ones, dropping some. The data show around 100,000 clones, 80% to 90% seen once. The data were obtained in a study of identifying expanded T cells in peripheral blood. General observations from the study: Technical replicates showed roughly 1.2 changed clones; approximately 2 weeks 15 to 20; four weeks 19. Across healthy donors, higher total template counts meant significantly greater approximately 2-week count variance.

V was clipped by 3 bases and J by 0 bases, with 11 bases between them. Per the germline V gene, CDR1 is GTSNPN and CDR2 is SVGIG (reference sequence). The length of the CDR3 is 14 residues. The V and J genes are TRBV30 and TRBJ2-5, with D tentatively TRBD1 (6 bases). Sequencing used blood. The receptor comes from a person between 18 and 70 years old in good health. DNA of the CDR3: TGTGCCTGGAGAAGGGACACCTACCAAGAGACCCAGTACTTC. Its protein is CAWRRDTYQETQYF.